This T cell receptor (beta chain) was recovered during a study of T-cell memory formation after mild COVID-19. In the study overall: The study found TCR clusters largely donor specific.

Regarding this clonotype: Its antigen remains unknown.

Study findings and constraints: Contracting CD8+ clones were enriched in EMRA, CD4+ mainly in CM and EM. Pre-infection memory held some responding clones, suggesting pre-existing cross-reactive T cells responded.

V dropped 3 bases and J dropped 4 bases, with 16 bases sitting between them. Germline V lookup: CDR1 SGDLS, CDR2 YYNGEE. The CDR3 runs to 15 residues. TCRdb reprocessed the 5' RACE reads via MiXCR and lists one record per CDR3 protein. The data contain under 250,000 distinct CDR3 sequences, 27% of them singletons. The TCR sequence derives from an adult woman who had mild COVID-19 (a few samples of this study predate the infection). Cell type and time point are not known. The sequencing input was PBMCs or a T cell subset sorted from them (not recorded which). The J gene is TRBJ1-2, the V gene TRBV9, with D tentatively TRBD1 (6 bases). As DNA, the CDR3 is TGTGCCAGCAGCGCCCCCCTGGGAGGGGGCTATGGCTACACCTTC. Translated: CASSAPLGGGYGYTF.